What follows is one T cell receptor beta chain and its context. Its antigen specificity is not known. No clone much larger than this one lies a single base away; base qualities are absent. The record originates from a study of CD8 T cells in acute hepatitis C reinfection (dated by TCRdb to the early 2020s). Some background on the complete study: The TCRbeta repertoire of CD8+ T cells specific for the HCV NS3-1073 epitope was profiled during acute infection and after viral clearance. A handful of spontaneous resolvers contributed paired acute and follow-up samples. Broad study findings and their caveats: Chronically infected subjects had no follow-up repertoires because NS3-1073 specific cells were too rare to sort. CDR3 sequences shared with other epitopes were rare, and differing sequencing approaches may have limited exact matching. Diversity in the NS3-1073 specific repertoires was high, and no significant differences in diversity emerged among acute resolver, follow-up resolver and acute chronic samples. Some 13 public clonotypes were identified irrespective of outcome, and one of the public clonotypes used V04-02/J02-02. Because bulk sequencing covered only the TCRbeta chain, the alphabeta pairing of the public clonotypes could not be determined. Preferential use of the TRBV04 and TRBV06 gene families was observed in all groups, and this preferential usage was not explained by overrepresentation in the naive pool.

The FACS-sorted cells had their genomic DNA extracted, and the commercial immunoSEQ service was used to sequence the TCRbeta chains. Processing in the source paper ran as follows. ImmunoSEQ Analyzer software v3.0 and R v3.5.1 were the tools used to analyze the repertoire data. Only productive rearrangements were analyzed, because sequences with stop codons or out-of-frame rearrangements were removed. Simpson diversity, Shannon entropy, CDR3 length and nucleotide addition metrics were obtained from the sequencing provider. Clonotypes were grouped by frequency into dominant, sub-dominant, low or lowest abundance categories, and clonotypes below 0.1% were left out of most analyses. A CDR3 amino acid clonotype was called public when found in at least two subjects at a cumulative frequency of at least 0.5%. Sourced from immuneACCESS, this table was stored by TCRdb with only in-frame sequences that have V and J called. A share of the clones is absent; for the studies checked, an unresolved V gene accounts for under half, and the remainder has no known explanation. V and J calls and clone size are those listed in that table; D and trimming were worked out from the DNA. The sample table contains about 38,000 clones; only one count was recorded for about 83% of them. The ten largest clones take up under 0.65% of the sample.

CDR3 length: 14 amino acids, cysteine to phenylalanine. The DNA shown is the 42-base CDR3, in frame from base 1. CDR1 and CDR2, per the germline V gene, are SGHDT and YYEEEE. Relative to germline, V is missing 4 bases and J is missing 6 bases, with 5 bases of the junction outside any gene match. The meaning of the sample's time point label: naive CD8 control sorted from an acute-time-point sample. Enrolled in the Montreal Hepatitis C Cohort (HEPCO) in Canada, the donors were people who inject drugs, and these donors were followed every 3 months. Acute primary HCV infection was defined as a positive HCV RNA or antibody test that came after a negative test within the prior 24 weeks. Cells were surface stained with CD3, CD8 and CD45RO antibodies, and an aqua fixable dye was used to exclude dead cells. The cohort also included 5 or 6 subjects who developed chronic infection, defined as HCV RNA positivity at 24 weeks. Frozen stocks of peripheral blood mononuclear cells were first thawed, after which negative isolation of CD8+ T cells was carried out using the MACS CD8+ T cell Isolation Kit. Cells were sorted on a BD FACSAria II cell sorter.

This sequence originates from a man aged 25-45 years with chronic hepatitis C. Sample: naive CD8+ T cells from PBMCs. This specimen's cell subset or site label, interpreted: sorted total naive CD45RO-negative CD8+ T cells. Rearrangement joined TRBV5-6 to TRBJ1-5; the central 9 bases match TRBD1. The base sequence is TGTGCCAGCAGCCTGGGACAGGGTAGTCAGCCCCAGCATTTT. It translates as CASSLGQGSQPQHF. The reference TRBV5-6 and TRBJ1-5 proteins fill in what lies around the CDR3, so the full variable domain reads DAGVTQSPTHLIKTRGQQVTLRCSPKSGHDTVSWYQQALGQGPQFIFQYYEEEERQRGNFPDRFSGHQFPNYSSELNVNALLLGDSALYLCASSLGQGSQPQHFGDGTRLSIL.